This TCR beta chain was recorded in a study of lymphopenia after photon versus proton radiotherapy. Assay: immunoSEQ multiplex PCR; the TCRdb copy retains only in-frame clones and omits some. This sample has around 55,000 clones, with approximately 84% found just once. Trimming pared 4 bases from V and 0 bases from J, leaving 16 bases between. Germline loops: CDR1 GTSNPN, CDR2 SVGIG (reference sequence). The CDR3 is made up of 15 amino acids. The J gene is TRBJ2-7, the V gene TRBV30, with D unclear. The sequence was collected from a man in his 60s with pancreatic cancer. This specimen was peripheral blood, taken from a patient treated with proton-based radiotherapy. CDR3 coding DNA: TGTGCCTGGACCCAAGTTGGCTCGAGCTCCTACGAGCAGTACTTC. Its translation: CAWTQVGSSSYEQYF.